The 26 T cell receptor beta chains reported below all come from one sample, sequenced in a study of vaccination and CD4 T cells after COVID-19 (dated by TCRdb to the early 2020s). This specimen's treatment or condition label, interpreted: approximately nine-day PBMC culture with coronavirus spike peptide pools or control peptides (ViraFEST assay). Libraries were built with PCR. The sequencing machine was an Illumina iSeq 100. DNA from cultured CD4+ T cells underwent TCR sequencing with the Oncomine TCR Beta short-read assay at the Johns Hopkins FTIC core. TCRdb's own reprocessing of the public reads used fastp at Q25 and MiXCR and kept productive beta chains. Records with the same CDR3 protein are collapsed into one entry carrying the most frequent genes and DNA. This sample holds more than 12,000 distinct CDR3 sequences; 65% to 80% were observed only once. The top ten constitute about a tenth of the sample.

Their target antigens are unknown. Sample: CD4+ T cells from blood, cultured in vitro. The source of these receptors is a human donor who had recovered from COVID-19.

The rearrangement uses TRBV20-1 and TRBJ2-7; D possibly matches TRBD1 or TRBD2 (5 bases each). Germline V gene sequence: CDR1 DFQATT, CDR2 SNEGSKA (reference sequence). V lost 6 bases, J lost 2 bases, and 17 bases lay in between. The CDR3 totals 14 residues. CDR3 residues: CSAHPGTFTYEQYF. CDR3 DNA: TGCAGTGCCCATCCTGGGACGTTCACCTACGAGCAGTACTTC.

The V gene is TRBV7-2, the J gene TRBJ1-2; D perhaps matches TRBD1 (5 bases). CDR1 is SGHTA, CDR2 FQGNSA, per germline. The CDR3 runs 14 residues. Trimming removed 5 bases at V and 4 bases at J, with 14 bases between. The CDR3 is CASSQPQDVYGYTF. The CDR3 coding sequence is TGTGCCAGCAGCCAACCACAGGACGTCTATGGCTACACCTTC.

The V call is TRBV4-2, the J call TRBJ2-5; 8 bases align to TRBD2. This CDR3 contains 16 residues. Trimming took 0 bases from V and 5 from J; bases not matched to a gene: 8. Germline CDR1 is LGHNA and CDR2 is YNFKEQ. CDR3 residues: CASSQDGAGGGETQYF. The CDR3 nucleotides are TGTGCCAGCAGCCAAGATGGGGCGGGAGGAGGGGAGACCCAGTACTTC.

The V call is TRBV20-1, the J call TRBJ1-5, with 7 bases identical to TRBD1. The V gene end was trimmed by 3 bases and the J gene end by 2 bases; junction bases not matched to a gene: 7. Per germline, CDR1 DFQATT and CDR2 SNEGSKA (reference sequence). This CDR3 spans 15 amino acids. The CDR3, as DNA: TGCAGTGCTAGGCGTACAGGGGCTGGCAATCAGCCCCAGCATTTT. It encodes CSARRTGAGNQPQHF.

The J gene is TRBJ2-1, the V gene TRBV15, with TRBD2 matching 9 bases. The V and J ends lost 5 bases and 5 bases, in that order; junction bases with no gene match: 7. CDR1 is LNHNV and CDR2 is YYDKDF in the germline V gene (reference sequence). This CDR3 comprises 15 residues. The CDR3 sequence: CATSGLAGAHNEQFF. The CDR3, as DNA: TGTGCCACCAGCGGATTAGCGGGAGCTCACAATGAGCAGTTCTTC.

This clonotype is a singleton in its sample. The CDR3 DNA reads as TGTGCCAGCAGTTACGACAGGGGCTCCTACAATGAGCAGTTCTTC. Its translation is CASSYDRGSYNEQFF. The chain combines TRBV6-5 with TRBJ2-1; 8 nucleotides line up with TRBD1. The CDR3 loop spans 15 amino acids. Germline CDR1 is MNHEY and CDR2 is SVGAGI. V was clipped by 2 bases and J by 0 bases; unmatched bases: 0.

About this clonotype: One end of the junction is discordant with germline, which a read error may explain. The chain uses TRBV10-2 and TRBJ1-5; D gene uncertain. In germline, CDR1 is WSHSY, CDR2 SAAADI. The CDR3 runs to 13 residues. Here the CDR3 DNA reads TGCGCCGGCAGTGAGGTCCTAACGGGGCCCCAGCATTTT. As protein: CAGSEVLTGPQHF.

The V and J genes are TRBV27 and TRBJ2-2; TRBD1 agrees at 8 bases. This CDR3 contains 17 residues. The V gene's germline CDR1 is MNHEY and CDR2 SMNVEV (reference sequence). After removal of 5 bases from V and 5 bases from J, the junction contained 13 bases not matched to a gene. CDR3 region: CASSPNLDRARTGELFF. In nucleotides, the CDR3 is TGTGCCAGCAGTCCCAACCTGGACAGGGCGAGAACCGGGGAGCTGTTTTTT.

This clonotype was detected only once. The CDR3: CASSLEGFSGNTIYF. The CDR3 DNA is TGTGCCAGCAGCTTGGAAGGATTCTCTGGAAACACCATATATTTT. This chain joins TRBV5-4 and TRBJ1-3; no reliable D call. Germline assignment: CDR1 SGHNT and CDR2 YYREEE (reference sequence). Trimming stripped 0 bases from V and 0 bases from J, with 7 bases between. The CDR3 is 15 amino acids.

This clonotype was counted a few times. This chain uses TRBV6-1 with TRBJ1-6; 8 nucleotides agree with TRBD1. Looked up from germline, CDR1 is MNHNS and CDR2 is SASEGT. The V segment lost 7 bases and the J segment 14 bases; nucleotides outside the gene matches: 10. CDR3 length: 13 residues. In nucleotides, the CDR3 is TGTGCCAGCAACGGCGACAGGGGAGGGGCCCTCCACTTT. This codes for CASNGDRGGALHF.

This clonotype was counted a few times. The DNA for the CDR3 is TGTGCCAGCAGGCAACAGGGGTCCTCCTCCTACGAGCAGTACTTC. Its translation: CASRQQGSSSYEQYF. V gene TRBV6-1 combines with J gene TRBJ2-7; the match to TRBD1 covers 7 bases. The CDR3 extends over 15 amino acids. V lost 6 bases, J lost 0 bases, and 8 bases stayed unmatched. Germline-derived CDR1 and CDR2 are MNHNS and SASEGT.

The rearrangement links TRBV7-6 to TRBJ2-2, with D uncertain. The germline V gene encodes CDR1 SGHVS and CDR2 FNYEAQ. V was cut by 1 base and J by 7 bases, with 1 base left in between. The CDR3 length is 11 residues. As DNA, the CDR3 is TGTGCCAGCAGCTTAGTCGGGGAGCTGTTTTTT. This gives the protein CASSLVGELFF.

The chain is built from TRBV20-1 and TRBJ1-1; 10 nucleotides line up with TRBD1. The CDR3 loop spans 14 amino acids. With V trimmed by 6 bases and J by 3 bases, 7 bases remained unmatched. Germline V lookup: CDR1 DFQATT, CDR2 SNEGSKA (reference sequence). The DNA of the CDR3 is TGCAGTGCAACCGGGACAGGGGCCCACACTGAAGCTTTCTTT. It codes for CSATGTGAHTEAFF.

This rearrangement joins TRBV19 to TRBJ1-5; TRBD1 agrees at 10 bases. This CDR3 spans 15 amino acids. Germline CDR1 and CDR2: LNHDA and SQIVND (reference sequence). The J segment lost 3 bases and the V segment lost 11 bases, leaving 10 bases of the junction unmatched. CDR3 in amino acids: CAASRDRGTNQPQHF. The CDR3, as DNA: TGTGCCGCTTCCCGGGACAGGGGAACCAATCAGCCCCAGCATTTT.

The chain carries TRBV11-2 and TRBJ2-1, with D perhaps matching TRBD2 (6 bases). Between the trimmed V and J ends, which lost 1 base and 8 bases, there was a span of 18 bases. The CDR3 sequence is 16 residues long. Germline values: CDR1 SGHAT, CDR2 FQNNGV. CDR3 in amino acids: CASSLGRGLLGYEQFF. The CDR3 DNA is TGTGCCAGCAGCTTAGGCCGGGGACTCCTCGGGTATGAGCAGTTCTTC.

In its sample, this clonotype was seen a few times. V and J are TRBV20-1 and TRBJ1-5; the D gene is possibly TRBD1 (5 bases). V lost 6 bases and J 1 base, leaving 16 bases between the germline ends. CDR1 DFQATT and CDR2 SNEGSKA come from the germline V gene (reference sequence). There are 15 residues in the CDR3. Written as DNA, the CDR3 is TGCAGTGCCAACCAGGGTTCCCGGAGCAATCAGCCCCAGCATTTT. Protein product: CSANQGSRSNQPQHF.

This clonotype was picked up a small number of times. This CDR3 reads CSASLNSGGGYTF. The DNA of the CDR3 is TGCAGTGCTAGTTTGAACAGCGGGGGAGGCTACACCTTC. The chain is built from TRBV20-1 and TRBJ1-2; tentative D call: TRBD1 (5 bases). The V gene's germline CDR1 is DFQATT and CDR2 SNEGSKA (reference sequence). V gave up 3 bases and J gave up 8 bases, with 16 bases separating them. This CDR3 has 13 residues.

The DNA of the CDR3 is TGTGCCAGCAGCTCCCGACTAGCGGGGCCCTACAATGAGCAGTTCTTC. The encoded protein is CASSSRLAGPYNEQFF. The V gene is TRBV5-8, the J gene TRBJ2-1, with 11 bases lining up with TRBD2. The V gene end was trimmed by 3 bases and the J gene end by 2 bases; junction bases not matched to a gene: 4. The CDR3 spans 16 residues. Germline V gene sequence: CDR1 SGHTS, CDR2 YDEGEE.

This chain joins TRBV7-9 and TRBJ2-5; D is perhaps TRBD2 (5 bases). The CDR3 runs 16 residues. The V end was cut by 3 bases, the J end by 1 base, with 15 bases between. CDR1 SEHNR and CDR2 FQNEAQ come from the germline V gene (reference sequence). DNA for the CDR3: TGTGCCAGCAGCTTTAGGGTCGGGGTAGGCCAAGAGACCCAGTACTTC. Protein sequence: CASSFRVGVGQETQYF.

The chain employs TRBV6-1 and TRBJ2-4, with D possibly matching TRBD2 (5 bases). CDR3 length: 13 residues. The V gene's germline CDR1 is MNHNS and CDR2 SASEGT. V lost 6 bases and J 7 bases, leaving 13 bases between the germline ends. The CDR3 DNA sequence: TGTGCCAGCAGATCCCCTAGCTCGAACATTCAGTACTTC. Translated, it gives CASRSPSSNIQYF.

This chain links TRBV5-6 with TRBJ1-1; no firm D call. The CDR3 spans 14 residues. CDR1 SGHDT and CDR2 YYEEEE come from the germline V gene. V lost 0 bases to trimming and J lost 2 bases, with 8 bases between them. The CDR3 DNA reads as TGTGCCAGCAGCTTGGGGGGTCTTAACACTGAAGCTTTCTTT. This gives the protein CASSLGGLNTEAFF.

This clonotype was observed a handful of times. CDR3 region: CASSSVGNTIYF. In DNA, the CDR3 is TGTGCCAGCAGTTCGGTCGGAAACACCATATATTTT. The chain combines TRBV28 with TRBJ1-3; D uncertain. Germline V gene data show CDR1 as MDHEN and CDR2 as SYDVKM. Between the trimmed V and J ends, which lost 4 bases and 4 bases, there was a span of 5 bases. This CDR3 has 12 residues.

There are a few counts of this clonotype. The V call is TRBV7-2, the J call TRBJ2-1, with 11 bases that match TRBD2. The CDR3 sequence is 19 residues long. The germline V gene encodes CDR1 SGHTA and CDR2 FQGNSA. The J segment lost 0 bases and the V segment lost 10 bases, leaving 17 bases of the junction unmatched. CDR3 sequence (DNA): TGTGCCACCAAACCTGGGGGCCTAGCGGGAGGCCTCTCCTACAATGAGCAGTTCTTC. Protein product: CATKPGGLAGGLSYNEQFF.

This sequence joins TRBV6-2 or TRBV6-3 and TRBJ1-1; D ambiguous. Germline V gives CDR1 MNHEY, CDR2 SVGEGT. The V end was cut by 3 bases, the J end by 1 base, with 33 bases between. The CDR3 is 22 residues long. The CDR3 loop reads CASSYLGVADETAGEKNTEAFF. The CDR3 DNA sequence: TGTGCCAGCAGTTATCTTGGGGTAGCGGATGAAACCGCTGGGGAAAAGAACACTGAAGCTTTCTTT.

This sequence joins TRBV2 and TRBJ1-1; maybe TRBD1 (6 bases). Germline V gene sequence: CDR1 SNHLY, CDR2 FYNNEI. V was cut by 4 bases and J by 5 bases, with 14 bases left in between. This CDR3 region has 14 residues. DNA for the CDR3: TGTGCCAGCAGTGGGGGGGGCGTTAGGACTGAAGCTTTCTTT. Protein: CASSGGGVRTEAFF.

This clonotype was detected only once. CDR3 in DNA: TGCAGCGTGCCCCCCCGGGTAGGGGCCGATGGCTACACCTTC. Amino acids: CSVPPRVGADGYTF. The chain uses TRBV29-1 and TRBJ1-2; tentative D call: TRBD1 (5 bases). Germline V lookup: CDR1 SQVTM, CDR2 ANQGSEA. CDR3 size: 14 residues. Trimming cost V 6 bases and J 6 bases, with 20 bases left between them. The full variable domain, its missing parts supplied by reference TRBV29-1 and TRBJ1-2, is SAVISQKPSRDICQRGTSLTIQCQVDSQVTMMFWYRQQPGQSLTLIATANQGSEATYESGFVIDKFPISRPNLTFSTLTVSNMSPEDSSIYLCSVPPRVGADGYTFGSGTRLTVV.